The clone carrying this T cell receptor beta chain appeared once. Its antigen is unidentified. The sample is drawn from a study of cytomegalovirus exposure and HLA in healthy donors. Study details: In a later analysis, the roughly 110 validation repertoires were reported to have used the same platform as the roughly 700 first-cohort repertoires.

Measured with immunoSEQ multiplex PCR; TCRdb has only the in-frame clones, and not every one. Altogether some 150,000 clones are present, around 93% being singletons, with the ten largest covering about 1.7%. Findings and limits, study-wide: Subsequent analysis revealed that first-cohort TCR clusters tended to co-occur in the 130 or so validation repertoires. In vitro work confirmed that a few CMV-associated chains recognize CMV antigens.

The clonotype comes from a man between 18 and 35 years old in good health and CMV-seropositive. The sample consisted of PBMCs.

The CDR3 DNA reads TGTGCCAGCAGCGGGTTCCGGGACAGGGACACAGATACGCAGTATTTT. Translation: CASSGFRDRDTDTQYF. The chain joins TRBV9 to TRBJ2-3; 9 bases fit TRBD1. Trimming cost V 3 bases and J 2 bases; bases outside gene matches: 7. This CDR3 region has 16 residues. Per germline, CDR1 SGDLS and CDR2 YYNGEE.